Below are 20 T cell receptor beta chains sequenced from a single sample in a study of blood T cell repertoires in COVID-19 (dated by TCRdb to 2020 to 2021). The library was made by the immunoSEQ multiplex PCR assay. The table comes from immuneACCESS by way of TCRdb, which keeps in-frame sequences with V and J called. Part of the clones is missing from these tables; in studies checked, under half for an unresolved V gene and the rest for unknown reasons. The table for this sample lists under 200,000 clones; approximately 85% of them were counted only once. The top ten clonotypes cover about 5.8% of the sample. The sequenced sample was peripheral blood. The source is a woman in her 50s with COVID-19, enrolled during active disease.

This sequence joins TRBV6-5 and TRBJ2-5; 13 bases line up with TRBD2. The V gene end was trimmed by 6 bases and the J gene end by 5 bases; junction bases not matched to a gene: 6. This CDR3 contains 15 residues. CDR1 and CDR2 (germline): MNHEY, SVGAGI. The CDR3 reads CASSQTSGGVETQYF. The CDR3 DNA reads TGTGCCAGCAGCCAAACTAGCGGGGGGGTGGAGACCCAGTACTTC.

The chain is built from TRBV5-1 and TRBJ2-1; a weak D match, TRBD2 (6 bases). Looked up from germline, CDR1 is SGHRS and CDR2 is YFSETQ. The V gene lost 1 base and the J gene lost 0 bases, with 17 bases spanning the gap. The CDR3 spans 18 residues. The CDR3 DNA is TGCGCCAGCAGCTTGTTGGCGGGGCCTTCCGGCTCCTACAATGAGCAGTTCTTC. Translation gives CASSLLAGPSGSYNEQFF. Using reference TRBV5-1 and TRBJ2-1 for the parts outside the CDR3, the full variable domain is KAGVTQTPRYLIKTRGQQVTLSCSPISGHRSVSWYQQTPGQGLQFLFEYFSETQRNKGNFPGRFSGRQFSNSRSEMNVSTLELGDSALYLCASSLLAGPSGSYNEQFFGPGTRLTVL.

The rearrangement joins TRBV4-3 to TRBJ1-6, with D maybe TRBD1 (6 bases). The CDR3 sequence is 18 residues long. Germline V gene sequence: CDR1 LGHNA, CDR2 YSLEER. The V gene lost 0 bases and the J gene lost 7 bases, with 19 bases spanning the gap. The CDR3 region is CASSQDSPWTVENSPLHF. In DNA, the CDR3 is TGCGCCAGCAGCCAAGATAGTCCCTGGACAGTAGAAAATTCACCCCTCCACTTT.

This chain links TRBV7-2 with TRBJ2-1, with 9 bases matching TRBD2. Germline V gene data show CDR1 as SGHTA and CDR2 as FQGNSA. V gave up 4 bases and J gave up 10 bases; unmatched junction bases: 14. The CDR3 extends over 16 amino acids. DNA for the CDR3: TGTGCCAGCAGCTCTCCCCCCGCGGGAGGGCTATCAGAGCAGTTCTTC. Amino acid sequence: CASSSPPAGGLSEQFF. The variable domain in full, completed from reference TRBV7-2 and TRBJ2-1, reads GAGVSQSPSNKVTEKGKDVELRCDPISGHTALYWYRQSLGQGLEFLIYFQGNSAPDKSGLPSDRFSAERTGGSVSTLTIQRTQQEDSAVYLCASSSPPAGGLSEQFFGPGTRLTVL.

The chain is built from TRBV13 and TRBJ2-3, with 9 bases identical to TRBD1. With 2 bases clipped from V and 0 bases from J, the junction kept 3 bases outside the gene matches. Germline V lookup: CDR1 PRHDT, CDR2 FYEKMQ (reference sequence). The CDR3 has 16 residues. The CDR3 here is CASSLSDRGSTDTQYF. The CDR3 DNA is TGTGCCAGCAGCTTATCTGACAGGGGGAGCACAGATACGCAGTATTTT.

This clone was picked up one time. The DNA of the CDR3 is TGCGCCAGCCTCCGAGGGACACGATACACCGGGGAGCTGTTTTTT. Translated: CASLRGTRYTGELFF. The chain has TRBV23-1 and TRBJ2-2; a possible D gene is TRBD1 (6 bases). TRBV23-1 is known as an ORF, though its function is uncertain. The CDR3 sequence is 15 residues long. The V and J ends lost 8 bases and 3 bases respectively, with 16 bases between them.

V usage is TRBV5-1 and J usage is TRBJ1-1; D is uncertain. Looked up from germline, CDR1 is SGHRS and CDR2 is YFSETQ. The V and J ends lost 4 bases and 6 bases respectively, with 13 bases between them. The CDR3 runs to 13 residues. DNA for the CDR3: TGCGCCAGCAGCCTGGAGTACGGGGCTGAAGCTTTCTTT. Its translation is CASSLEYGAEAFF.

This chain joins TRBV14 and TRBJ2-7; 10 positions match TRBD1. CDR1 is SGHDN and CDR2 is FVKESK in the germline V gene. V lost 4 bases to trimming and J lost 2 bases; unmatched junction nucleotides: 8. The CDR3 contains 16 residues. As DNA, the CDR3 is TGTGCCAGCAGCCGGCCGGACAGGGGGTACCCCTACGAGCAGTACTTC. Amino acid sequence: CASSRPDRGYPYEQYF.

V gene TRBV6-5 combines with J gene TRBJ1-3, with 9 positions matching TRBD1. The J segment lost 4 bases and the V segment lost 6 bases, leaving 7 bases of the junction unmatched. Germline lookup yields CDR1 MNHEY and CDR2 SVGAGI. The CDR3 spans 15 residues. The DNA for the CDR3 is TGTGCCAGCAGGGACGGGACAGGGCCCGGAAACACCATATATTTT. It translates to CASRDGTGPGNTIYF.

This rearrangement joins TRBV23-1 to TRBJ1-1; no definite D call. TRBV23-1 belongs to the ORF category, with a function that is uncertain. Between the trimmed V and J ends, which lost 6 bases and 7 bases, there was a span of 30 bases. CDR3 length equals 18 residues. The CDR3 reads CASRQNSQTVDKRDEAFF. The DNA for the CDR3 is TGCGCCAGCAGGCAAAATTCCCAGACTGTAGACAAGAGGGATGAAGCTTTCTTT.

CDR3 in amino acids: CASSEGRGTNTQYF. The CDR3, as DNA: TGTGCCAGTAGCGAAGGACGGGGGACGAATACGCAGTATTTT. The V and J genes are TRBV19 and TRBJ2-3, with D possibly being TRBD2 (6 bases). The CDR3 loop spans 14 amino acids. The V end was cut by 6 bases, the J end by 7 bases, with 17 bases between. Germline V gene data show CDR1 as LNHDA and CDR2 as SQIVND (reference sequence).

DNA of the CDR3: TGCGCCAGCAGCTTGGGCCAGCTAGAGCTCTACACTGAAGCTTTCTTT. It codes for CASSLGQLELYTEAFF. V gene TRBV5-1 combines with J gene TRBJ1-1, with D hard to call. V dropped 0 bases and J dropped 3 bases, with 15 bases sitting between them. Germline assignment: CDR1 SGHRS and CDR2 YFSETQ. There are 16 residues in the CDR3.

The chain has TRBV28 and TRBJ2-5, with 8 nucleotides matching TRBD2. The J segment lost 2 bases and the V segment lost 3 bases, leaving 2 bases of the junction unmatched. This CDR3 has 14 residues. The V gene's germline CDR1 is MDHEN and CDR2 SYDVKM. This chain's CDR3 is CASSFAGGQETQYF. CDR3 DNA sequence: TGTGCCAGCAGTTTTGCGGGGGGACAAGAGACCCAGTACTTC.

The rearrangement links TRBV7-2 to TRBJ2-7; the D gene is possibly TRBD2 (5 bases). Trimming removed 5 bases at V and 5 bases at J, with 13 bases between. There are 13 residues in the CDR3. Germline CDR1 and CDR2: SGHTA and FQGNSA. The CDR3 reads CASSRSPEDEQYF. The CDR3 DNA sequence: TGTGCCAGCAGCCGAAGCCCGGAGGACGAGCAGTACTTC. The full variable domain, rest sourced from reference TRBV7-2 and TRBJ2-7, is GAGVSQSPSNKVTEKGKDVELRCDPISGHTALYWYRQSLGQGLEFLIYFQGNSAPDKSGLPSDRFSAERTGGSVSTLTIQRTQQEDSAVYLCASSRSPEDEQYFGPGTRLTVT.

CDR3 sequence reads: CSASQGGNEKLFF. The CDR3 DNA is TGCAGTGCTAGTCAGGGTGGTAATGAAAAACTGTTTTTT. V and J are TRBV20-1 and TRBJ1-4; TRBD1 might be the D (5 bases). The CDR3 totals 13 residues. The germline V gene has CDR1 DFQATT and CDR2 SNEGSKA (reference sequence). The V end lost 3 bases, the J end lost 4 bases, and 9 bases lay between the germline ends.

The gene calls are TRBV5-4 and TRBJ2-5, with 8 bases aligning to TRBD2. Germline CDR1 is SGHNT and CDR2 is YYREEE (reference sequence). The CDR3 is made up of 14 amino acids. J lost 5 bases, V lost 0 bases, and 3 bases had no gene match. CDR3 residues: CASSLERGPETQYF. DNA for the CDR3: TGTGCCAGCAGCTTGGAGCGGGGGCCGGAGACCCAGTACTTC.

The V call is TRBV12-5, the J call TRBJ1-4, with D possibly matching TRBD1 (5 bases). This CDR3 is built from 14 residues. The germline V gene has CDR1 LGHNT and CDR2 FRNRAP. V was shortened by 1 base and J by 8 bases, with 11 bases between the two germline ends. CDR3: CASGLGGLEEKLFF. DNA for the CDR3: TGTGCTAGTGGTTTGGGGGGCTTGGAGGAAAAACTGTTTTTT. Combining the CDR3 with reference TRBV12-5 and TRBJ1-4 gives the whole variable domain DARVTQTPRHKVTEMGQEVTMRCQPILGHNTVFWYRQTMMQGLELLAYFRNRAPLDDSGMPKDRFSAEMPDATLATLKIQPSEPRDSAVYFCASGLGGLEEKLFFGSGTQLSVL.

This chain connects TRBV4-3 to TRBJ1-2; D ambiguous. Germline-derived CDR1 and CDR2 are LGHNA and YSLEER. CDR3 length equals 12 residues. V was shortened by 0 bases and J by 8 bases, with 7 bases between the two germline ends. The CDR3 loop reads CASSQDKRGYTF. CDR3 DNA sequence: TGCGCCAGCAGCCAAGATAAACGGGGCTACACCTTC.

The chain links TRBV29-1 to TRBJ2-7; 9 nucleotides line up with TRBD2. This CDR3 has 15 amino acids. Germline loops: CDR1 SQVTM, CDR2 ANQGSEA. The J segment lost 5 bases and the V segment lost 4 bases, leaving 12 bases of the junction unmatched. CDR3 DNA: TGCAGCGTTGGGAGTGCGGGGGGGCCAGGAGACGAGCAGTACTTC. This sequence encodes CSVGSAGGPGDEQYF.

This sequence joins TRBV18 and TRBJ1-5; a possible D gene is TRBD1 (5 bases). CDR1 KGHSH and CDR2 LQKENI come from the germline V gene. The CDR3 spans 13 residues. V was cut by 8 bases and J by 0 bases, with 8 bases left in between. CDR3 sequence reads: CASRQYSNQPQHF. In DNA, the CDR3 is TGTGCCAGCCGACAGTATAGCAATCAGCCCCAGCATTTT.